The 8 T cell receptor beta chains below all came from one sample that was sequenced in a study of blood T cells in healthy people across ages. Primed by a sample-barcoded 5' primer and a J-beta primer mix, a second PCR proceeded for 7 to 11 cycles. TCRdb re-analysed the 5' RACE reads in MiXCR, keeping a single row per CDR3 protein. The sample lists 800,000 or so distinct CDR3 sequences; approximately 25% were seen once. A further study also used this sample, focusing on T cells of mothers and their children.

Sequenced: blood. Receptors originate from a boy aged 5-17 years in good health.

The chain carries TRBV4-2 and TRBJ2-5; 9 bases are shared with TRBD2. The DNA end is a closer match to TRBJ2-1, so the J assignment may be wrong. The CDR3 runs 15 residues. The germline gives CDR1 LGHNA, CDR2 YNFKEQ. CDR3 residues: CASSQLSGRNNEQFF. The CDR3 DNA follows: TGTGCCAGCAGCCAACTTAGCGGGAGAAACAATGAGCAGTTCTTC.

A few counts support this clonotype. The gene calls are TRBV4-2 and TRBJ1-5; D ambiguous. Trimming removed 8 bases from V and 9 bases from J, with 11 bases in between. Per germline, CDR1 LGHNA and CDR2 YNFKEQ. There are 11 residues in the CDR3. This CDR3 is CASGNTGPQHF. The CDR3 region has the DNA TGTGCCAGCGGAAATACGGGGCCCCAGCATTTT.

The CDR3 loop is CASSLGQGASREQYF. For the CDR3, the DNA is TGCGCCAGCAGCTTGGGTCAGGGGGCGAGTCGCGAGCAGTACTTC. The chain joins TRBV5-1 to TRBJ2-7; TRBD1 aligns across 8 bases. With V trimmed by 0 bases and J by 6 bases, 8 bases remained unmatched. Germline lookup yields CDR1 SGHRS and CDR2 YFSETQ. This CDR3 is built from 15 residues. The full variable domain, rest sourced from reference TRBV5-1 and TRBJ2-7, is KAGVTQTPRYLIKTRGQQVTLSCSPISGHRSVSWYQQTPGQGLQFLFEYFSETQRNKGNFPGRFSGRQFSNSRSEMNVSTLELGDSALYLCASSLGQGASREQYFGPGTRLTVT.

The chain employs TRBV20-1 and TRBJ1-1; no definite D call. Germline values: CDR1 DFQATT, CDR2 SNEGSKA (reference sequence). CDR3 length equals 12 residues. Trimming removed 0 bases from V and 5 bases from J, with 7 bases in between. DNA for the CDR3: TGCAGTGCTAGAGAAAGGGTAACTGAAGCTTTCTTT. Its protein product is CSARERVTEAFF.

V gene TRBV12-3 or TRBV12-4 combines with J gene TRBJ2-7; D not resolved. V was trimmed by 5 bases and J by 2 bases, leaving 13 bases between them. The CDR3 totals 14 residues. CDR3: CASSPELGPYEQYF. CDR3 nucleotides: TGTGCCAGCAGTCCTGAGTTAGGACCCTACGAGCAGTACTTC.

Worth noting for this clonotype: The junction does not match germline at one end; this may be a read error. This chain uses TRBV5-6 with TRBJ1-4, with D uncertain. Germline CDR1 reads SGHDT; CDR2 reads YYEEEE. The CDR3 runs 12 residues. CDR3 sequence (DNA): TGTGCCAGCAGCTTGAGAAATGAAGAACTGTTTTTT. Encoded protein: CASSLRNEELFF. Drawing the rest from reference TRBV5-6 and TRBJ1-4, the complete variable domain is DAGVTQSPTHLIKTRGQQVTLRCSPKSGHDTVSWYQQALGQGPQFIFQYYEEEERQRGNFPDRFSGHQFPNYSSELNVNALLLGDSALYLCASSLRNEELFFGSGTQLSVL.

This clonotype was counted once. This chain connects TRBV5-1 to TRBJ2-2; D might be TRBD2 (6 bases). Trimming took 0 bases from V and 7 from J, leaving 13 bases between them. The germline V gene encodes CDR1 SGHRS and CDR2 YFSETQ. The CDR3 covers 15 residues. The DNA of the CDR3 is TGCGCCAGCAGCTTGGATACTAGCTCTGGCGGGGAGCTGTTTTTT. Encoded protein: CASSLDTSSGGELFF.

The chain joins TRBV7-9 to TRBJ2-3; D possibly uses TRBD1 or TRBD2 (5 bases each). V was pared by 8 bases and J by 2 bases, with 11 bases between. The germline V gene encodes CDR1 SEHNR and CDR2 FQNEAQ (reference sequence). The CDR3 runs 13 residues. Here the CDR3 DNA reads TGTGCCAGCCGGGACGGCCTCACAGATACGCAGTATTTT. Its translation: CASRDGLTDTQYF. The full variable domain, rest sourced from reference TRBV7-9 and TRBJ2-3, is DTGVSQNPRHKITKRGQNVTFRCDPISEHNRLYWYRQTLGQGPEFLTYFQNEAQLEKSRLLSDRFSAERPKGSFSTLEIQRTEQGDSAMYLCASRDGLTDTQYFGPGTRLTVL.